Below are 13 T cell receptor beta chains sequenced from a single sample in a study of graft-versus-host responses after intestinal transplantation. Assay: immunoSEQ multiplex PCR; the TCRdb copy retains only in-frame clones and omits some. The data show 15,000 to 20,000 clones, with roughly 80% seen just once and 1.5% to 2% held by the top ten. The specimen comprised PBMCs, sampled 14 days after transplant. The receptors derive from a human patient who received an intestinal transplant, so some T cells may come from the graft donor.

This CDR3 reads CASSYSTSGSTDTQYF. In DNA form, the CDR3 reads TGTGCCAGCAGTTACTCGACTAGCGGGAGCACAGATACGCAGTATTTT. The V gene is TRBV6-6, the J gene TRBJ2-3; 10 bases are a match to TRBD2. The CDR3 is 16 amino acids. The germline V gene encodes CDR1 MNHNY and CDR2 SVGAGI (reference sequence). V lost 0 bases, J lost 0 bases, and 0 bases stayed unmatched.

J is TRBJ2-7 and V is TRBV5-1, with D maybe TRBD1 (6 bases). Per the germline V gene, CDR1 is SGHRS and CDR2 is YFSETQ. This CDR3 comprises 14 residues. Trimming took 0 bases from V and 6 from J, leaving 13 bases between them. The CDR3 DNA reads as TGCGCCAGCAGCTTGGAGGGGGTCGGGTTCGAGCAGTACTTC. It translates to CASSLEGVGFEQYF. Supplemented by reference TRBV5-1 and TRBJ2-7, the full variable domain reads KAGVTQTPRYLIKTRGQQVTLSCSPISGHRSVSWYQQTPGQGLQFLFEYFSETQRNKGNFPGRFSGRQFSNSRSEMNVSTLELGDSALYLCASSLEGVGFEQYFGPGTRLTVT.

V usage is TRBV5-5 and J usage is TRBJ2-5; 10 nucleotides line up with TRBD2. The J segment lost 5 bases and the V segment lost 3 bases, leaving 13 bases of the junction unmatched. Germline CDR1 SGHKS, CDR2 YYEKEE (reference sequence). This CDR3 has 17 residues. CDR3 sequence (DNA): TGTGCCAGCAGCTCCGGTGGGCTAGCGGGGGCTCAGGAGACCCAGTACTTC. Amino acids: CASSSGGLAGAQETQYF.

V and J are TRBV6-5 and TRBJ2-5; the match to TRBD1 covers 7 bases. Unmatched junction bases numbered 5, after V lost 5 bases and J lost 5 bases. CDR3 length: 13 residues. From germline, CDR1 is MNHEY and CDR2 SVGAGI. The chain's CDR3 is CASSTTGSETQYF. The CDR3 bases are TGTGCCAGCAGTACGACAGGGTCCGAGACCCAGTACTTC.

In DNA form, the CDR3 reads TGCGCCAGCAGCCAAGAACGAGAGACCCAGTACTTC. Protein product: CASSQERETQYF. The chain combines TRBV4-1 with TRBJ2-5; D call uncertain. The CDR3 has 12 residues. The V gene's germline CDR1 is MGHRA and CDR2 YSYEKL. V shed 0 bases and J shed 4 bases, with 3 bases lying between them.

The chain couples TRBV5-6 to TRBJ1-6, with 9 bases identical to TRBD1. CDR1 SGHDT and CDR2 YYEEEE come from the germline V gene. Trimming removed 4 bases from V and 7 bases from J; junction bases left unmatched: 6. CDR3 length: 15 amino acids. The CDR3: CASSPKGQGNSPLHF. CDR3 nucleotide sequence: TGTGCCAGCAGCCCAAAGGGACAGGGAAATTCACCCCTCCACTTT.

The chain's CDR3 is CASSQYAGGAEGTQYF. In DNA, the CDR3 is TGCGCCAGCAGCCAATATGCTGGGGGGGCGGAAGGGACCCAGTACTTC. The chain uses TRBV4-1 and TRBJ2-5, with D maybe TRBD2 (7 bases). V was pared by 2 bases and J by 7 bases, with 20 bases between. The CDR3 is 16 residues long. Germline values: CDR1 MGHRA, CDR2 YSYEKL.

This sequence joins TRBV2 and TRBJ1-5, with D uncertain. The CDR3 covers 15 residues. Trimming took off 6 bases at V and 2 bases at J, with 14 bases between the two ends. CDR1 and CDR2 from the germline V gene are SNHLY and FYNNEI. The CDR3 DNA is TGTGCCAGCAGCGATGGGAAATCGGGCAATCAGCCCCAGCATTTT. As protein: CASSDGKSGNQPQHF. Supplemented by reference TRBV2 and TRBJ1-5, the full variable domain reads EPEVTQTPSHQVTQMGQEVILRCVPISNHLYFYWYRQILGQKVEFLVSFYNNEISEKSEIFDDQFSVERPDGSNFTLKIRSTKLEDSAMYFCASSDGKSGNQPQHFGDGTRLSIL.

The chain couples TRBV13 to TRBJ1-2, with D perhaps TRBD1 (6 bases). The CDR3 spans 15 residues. Per germline, CDR1 PRHDT and CDR2 FYEKMQ (reference sequence). V lost 5 bases to trimming and J lost 5 bases, with 18 bases between them. The CDR3 protein is CASSPNRVVKYGYTF. CDR3 nucleotides: TGTGCCAGCAGCCCAAACAGGGTTGTAAAGTATGGCTACACCTTC.

This clone appeared a few times. The rearrangement links TRBV5-5 to TRBJ1-1; 9 bases fit TRBD1. The length of the CDR3 is 15 residues. With V trimmed by 0 bases and J by 5 bases, 5 bases remained unmatched. CDR1 and CDR2 from the germline V gene are SGHKS and YYEKEE (reference sequence). The CDR3 DNA is TGTGCCAGCAGCTTGGGAGGACAGGGGAGTACTGAAGCTTTCTTT. It yields the protein CASSLGGQGSTEAFF. The full variable domain, rest sourced from reference TRBV5-5 and TRBJ1-1, is DAGVTQSPTHLIKTRGQQVTLRCSPISGHKSVSWYQQVLGQGPQFIFQYYEKEERGRGNFPDRFSARQFPNYSSELNVNALLLGDSALYLCASSLGGQGSTEAFFGQGTRLTVV.

This clone was recorded once. The gene calls are TRBV28 and TRBJ2-1; 8 bases are shared with TRBD1. The germline CDR1 and CDR2 sequences are MDHEN and SYDVKM. V shed 3 bases, J shed 7 bases, and the junction held 8 bases outside the gene matches. CDR3 length: 15 amino acids. The CDR3 protein is CASSFRWTGINEQFF. Here the CDR3 DNA reads TGTGCCAGCAGTTTCCGGTGGACAGGGATAAATGAGCAGTTCTTC.

J is TRBJ2-1 and V is TRBV11-2; possibly TRBD2 for D (6 bases). With 0 bases removed from V and 6 bases from J, the gap between germline ends came to 9 bases. In germline, CDR1 is SGHAT, CDR2 FQNNGV. The CDR3 sequence is 14 residues long. CDR3 residues: CASSLDLGGNEQFF. The CDR3, as DNA: TGTGCCAGCAGCTTAGATTTGGGAGGCAATGAGCAGTTCTTC.

The rearrangement joins TRBV19 to TRBJ2-3, with 8 nucleotides matching TRBD2. Germline V CDR1 and CDR2: LNHDA, SQIVND (reference sequence). With V trimmed by 6 bases and J by 7 bases, 12 bases remained unmatched. The CDR3 covers 15 residues. CDR3 in amino acids: CASSPGLVPTYTQYF. CDR3 nucleotide sequence: TGTGCCAGTAGCCCGGGACTAGTTCCCACTTATACGCAGTATTTT.